This T cell receptor (beta chain) stems from a study of vaccination and CD4 T cells after COVID-19 (dated by TCRdb to between 2021 and 2024). Concerning the study at large: Convalescent patients had a positive SARS-CoV-2 result on nasal swab PCR, and of these patients, nine had mild disease and one had severe disease. The spike-specific CD4+ TCR repertoire was compared before and after mRNA vaccination in fewer than eleven COVID-19 convalescent patients and 4 infection-naive healthy vaccine recipients. Post-COVID blood samples from convalescent patients were collected a median of around 100 days after diagnosis, with a range of roughly 35 to 161 days. Control cultures received a CEFX viral epitope pool as the positive control, an HIV-1 Nef peptide pool as the negative control, or no peptide. Culture stimuli were overlapping spike peptide pools from SARS-CoV-2 and from the common cold coronaviruses HCoV-NL63, HCoV-OC43 and HCoV-229E. In the convalescent cohort there were six males and four females, among whom were two Hispanic individuals, seven Caucasians, two Asians and one multiracial person. Two doses of either the Pfizer-BioNTech BNT162b2 vaccine (n=8) or the Moderna mRNA-1273 vaccine (n=2) were administered to participants. Post-vaccine blood samples were collected a median of about 11 weeks after the second vaccine dose, ranging from about 12 to 241 days. Broad study findings and their caveats: Among convalescent patients, a median roughly 90% of the SARS-CoV-2-reactive clones seen after vaccination appeared only after vaccination, which suggests priming specific to the vaccine. Nearly all vaccine-specific clones in convalescent patients (304 of 307) were mono-reactive for SARS-CoV-2 spike rather than cross-reactive with common cold coronaviruses. The median number of SARS-CoV-2-reactive clonotypes rose from 20 to 25 after infection to 38 after vaccination, but the change was not significant. The number of convalescent patients in the study was relatively small, and the study did not examine early timepoints following natural infection.

In light of the paper, this sample's treatment or condition label describes: roughly 11-day PBMC culture with coronavirus spike peptide pools or control peptides (ViraFEST assay). The study used the ViraFEST assay, which expanded antigen-specific T cells with peptide pools and then identified expanded clonotypes by TCR sequencing. The convalescent patients' positive SARS-CoV-2 PCR tests were from March to December 2020, which was before the Alpha, Beta and Delta variants emerged in the United States. Roughly 2 million PBMCs per well were cultured in IMDM with roughly 5.5% human AB serum and 7.5 to 10 IU/ml IL-2, plus 10 ug/ml peptide pools. On days 3 and 7, half of the culture medium was replaced with fresh IL-2-containing medium. Once the cells had been in culture for approximately 10 days, the EasySep CD4+ T cell isolation kit was used to isolate CD4+ T cells by negative selection. Ficoll-Paque Plus gradient centrifugation was used to isolate PBMCs from whole blood, and the isolated PBMCs were then either used fresh or cryopreserved at -140C. In general, triplicate wells were set up for every culture condition.

The library relied on PCR. At the Johns Hopkins FTIC core, DNA from the cultured CD4+ T cells underwent TCR sequencing with the Oncomine TCR Beta short-read assay. The QIAamp micro DNA kit was used to extract genomic DNA from the cultured CD4+ T cells. Oncomine TCR Beta libraries from cultured CD4+ T cells were pooled with unique dual indexes and sequenced on an Illumina iSeq 100. The source study handled its data this way. Non-productive sequences were filtered out, and CDR3s that did not start with C, did not end with F or W, or were shorter than 7 amino acids were discarded. Antigen-specific clonotypes were identified using the MANAFEST web application through comparison of peptide-stimulated wells with reference and other culture wells. For a clone to be called positive, the clone needed an FDR below 0.05, an odds ratio above 5, and a productive frequency above 0.1% in at least two of three replicate wells. A clonotype was classed as cross-reactive if the clonotype showed significant expansion both in SARS-CoV-2 spike wells and in at least one common cold coronavirus spike condition. Using R version 3.6.1, CDR3 homology was evaluated through Levenshtein distances (stringdist) along with unrooted phylogenetic trees (ape). The raw public reads went through TCRdb reprocessing: fastp at Q25, MiXCR clone calling, in-frame beta chains kept. Rows with one shared CDR3 protein collapse into an entry with the most common genes and DNA. Here the V and J calls rest on TCRdb's processing, not on the authors' analysis. For this sample there are 20,000 or so distinct CDR3 sequences; around 55% appear just once. More than 6.5% of the sample is taken by the ten largest.

Notes on this clonotype: Its recognized antigen is unknown. It has no much larger one-base neighbor in the sample; base qualities were not kept.

The TCR comes from a human donor who had recovered from COVID-19. Material: CD4+ T cells from blood, cultured in vitro.

The CDR3 has the sequence CASSYLDTQYF. The nucleotide sequence reads TGTGCCAGCAGTTACCTCGATACGCAGTATTTT. The rearrangement combines TRBV6-2 or TRBV6-3 with TRBJ2-3, with no confidently assigned D gene. Spanning cysteine to phenylalanine, the CDR3 consists of 11 amino acids. The kept DNA is CDR3 alone, 33 bases in frame from the first base. Deletion took 2 bases off V and 6 bases off J, with a span of 3 bases between the germline ends. Based on the germline V gene, the CDR1 and CDR2 sequences are MNHEY and SVGEGT.